The clone carrying this TCR beta chain appeared a few times. Its cognate antigen is unknown. The entry originates in a study of beta chain features in type 1 diabetes. General study results and limits: Researchers cautioned that cDNA sequencing could over-represent cells with high TCR expression. These data did not resolve whether HLA type affects TCRB rearrangement. The study found that naive, central memory and Treg TCRB repertoires appeared more similar in patients than in healthy donors. VDJ junctions in type 1 diabetes patients carried more deletions and fewer insertions.

The CDR3 consists of 13 residues. V shed 4 bases and J shed 8 bases, with 11 bases lying between them. The V gene's germline CDR1 is KGHSH and CDR2 LQKENI. TCRB transcripts that were expressed got sequenced, as all of the isolated RNA had been reverse transcribed. The data were produced by immunoSEQ multiplex PCR, yet TCRdb's version contains in-frame clones alone and is incomplete. The sample lists under 800,000 clones; roughly 16% were seen once. This sequence joins TRBV18 and TRBJ1-4, with D possibly TRBD1 on 6 matching bases. The sequence derives from a young man in good health. The specimen sequenced was naive CD4+ T cells from blood. The CDR3 sequence: CASSLSDSEKLFF. The CDR3, as DNA: TGTGCCAGCTCACTCTCGGACAGCGAAAAACTGTTTTTT.